This TCR beta chain was documented in a study of cytomegalovirus exposure and HLA in healthy donors. Study-level findings and limits: 150 or so TCR beta chains were listed as cytomegalovirus-associated. As was reported, the classifier diagnosed cytomegalovirus status with high specificity and sensitivity.

Using immunoSEQ multiplex PCR, the repertoire was profiled, and TCRdb retains in-frame clones only, with some absent. The sample lists 160,000 or so clones; just under 90% were seen once. Per germline, CDR1 SEHNR and CDR2 FQNEAQ (reference sequence). Trimming left V 3 bases short and J 1 base short, with 9 bases between. The length of the CDR3 is 15 residues. In regard to this clone: Its antigen is still unknown.

V is TRBV7-9 and J is TRBJ2-2; D ambiguous. The sequencing input was PBMCs. The origin of this receptor is a woman in her twenties or thirties in good health and CMV-seronegative. The CDR3 spells CASSFQDLNTGELFF. The CDR3 coding sequence is TGTGCCAGCAGCTTCCAGGATTTGAACACCGGGGAGCTGTTTTTT.